A selection of T cell receptor beta chains follows, all from one sample in a study of beta chain features in type 1 diabetes. TCRdb keeps only in-frame clones here, not all; method: immunoSEQ multiplex PCR. The sample has 300,000 to 350,000 clones, 7% to 9% seen once. The sample comprised central memory CD4+ T cells from blood. These receptors all stem from a woman in her late teens or twenties in good health. Each CDR3 is given with its conserved first and last residue. A D gene is named only where the DNA matches it firmly. A clone size is listed for some rows: how often the clone was seen (once, few, many), or a class if it is expanded.

CDR3 DNA: TGCAGCGTTGAAGATCTCACGGGGGACACAGATACGCAGTATTTT
CDR3 protein: CSVEDLTGDTDTQYF
clone size: few
CDR3 length: 15
V gene: TRBV29-1
J gene: TRBJ2-3
D gene: -

CDR3 DNA: TGTGCCAGCAGCCCCGGGACAGCACTTGGCTACACCTTC
CDR3 protein: CASSPGTALGYTF
clone size: few
CDR3 length: 13
V gene: TRBV14
J gene: TRBJ1-2
D gene: TRBD1

CDR3 DNA: TGTGCCAGCAGCCTGAGGCGGGGGTCTCGCGAGCAGTACTTC
CDR3 protein: CASSLRRGSREQYF
clone size: few
CDR3 length: 14
V gene: TRBV27
J gene: TRBJ2-7
D gene: TRBD2

CDR3 DNA: TGCGCCAGCAGCCAAGAGCCGACCGCGAGGGCCACAGATACGCAGTATTTT
CDR3 protein: CASSQEPTARATDTQYF
clone size: -
CDR3 length: 17
V gene: TRBV4-3
J gene: TRBJ2-3
D gene: -

CDR3 DNA: TGTGCCAGCAGCGGCGGTTCCGCGGGAGAGACCCAGTACTTC
CDR3 protein: CASSGGSAGETQYF
clone size: few
CDR3 length: 14
V gene: TRBV9
J gene: TRBJ2-5
D gene: -

CDR3 DNA: TGTGCCAGCAGCTACGGACTAGCGGGAGCCTCAGGCACCGGGGAGCTGTTTTTT
CDR3 protein: CASSYGLAGASGTGELFF
clone size: few
CDR3 length: 18
V gene: TRBV11-3
J gene: TRBJ2-2
D gene: TRBD2

CDR3 DNA: TGTGCCAGCTCACCACCCTCCAAGAATACGCAGTATTTT
CDR3 protein: CASSPPSKNTQYF
clone size: many
CDR3 length: 13
V gene: TRBV18
J gene: TRBJ2-3
D gene: -

CDR3 DNA: TGTGCCAGCAGCCCCTCTCAAGGCGGGAGCCCCTACGAGCAGTACTTC
CDR3 protein: CASSPSQGGSPYEQYF
clone size: -
CDR3 length: 16
V gene: TRBV28
J gene: TRBJ2-7
D gene: TRBD2

CDR3 DNA: TGTGCCAGCAGCCACCAGGGGGTAGGCCAAGAGACCCAGTACTTC
CDR3 protein: CASSHQGVGQETQYF
clone size: few
CDR3 length: 15
V gene: TRBV28
J gene: TRBJ2-5
D gene: TRBD1

CDR3 DNA: TGTGCCAGCAGCCCACGGCCCGGGACAAGCAACAATGAAAAACTGTTTTTT
CDR3 protein: CASSPRPGTSNNEKLFF
clone size: few
CDR3 length: 17
V gene: TRBV4-2
J gene: TRBJ1-4
D gene: -

CDR3 DNA: TGTGCCAGCAGTTTAGACCGATACTCCTACGAGCAGTACTTC
CDR3 protein: CASSLDRYSYEQYF
clone size: -
CDR3 length: 14
V gene: TRBV27
J gene: TRBJ2-7
D gene: -

CDR3 DNA: TGTGCCAGCAGCATGGGACAGCCTCATGAAAAACTGTTTTTT
CDR3 protein: CASSMGQPHEKLFF
clone size: few
CDR3 length: 14
V gene: TRBV7-2
J gene: TRBJ1-4
D gene: TRBD1

CDR3 DNA: TGTGCCAGCAGTACCCGACAGGGGGGAAGAGGAAACACCATATATTTT
CDR3 protein: CASSTRQGGRGNTIYF
clone size: -
CDR3 length: 16
V gene: TRBV28
J gene: TRBJ1-3
D gene: TRBD1

CDR3 DNA: TGTGCCATCAGTAGCGGGAGGTCACAAGAGACCCAGTACTTC
CDR3 protein: CAISSGRSQETQYF
clone size: -
CDR3 length: 14
V gene: TRBV10-3
J gene: TRBJ2-5
D gene: TRBD2

CDR3 DNA: TGCGCCAGCAGGGAGACCGGGGAGCTGTTTTTT
CDR3 protein: CASRETGELFF
clone size: -
CDR3 length: 11
V gene: TRBV5-1
J gene: TRBJ2-2
D gene: -

CDR3 DNA: TGTGCCAGCTCACCTCAAGGGGCTACCTCTGGAAACACCATATATTTT
CDR3 protein: CASSPQGATSGNTIYF
clone size: -
CDR3 length: 16
V gene: TRBV18
J gene: TRBJ1-3
D gene: -